This T cell receptor beta chain was sequenced during a study of T cell repertoires in cytomegalovirus infection. This clonotype showed up many times. CDR3 length: 15 amino acids. Trimming pared 10 bases from V and 1 base from J, leaving 18 bases between. Germline CDR1 is MDHEN and CDR2 is SYDVKM. TCRdb processed the reads anew with MiXCR; each CDR3 protein has one entry. The repertoire holds around 120,000 distinct CDR3 sequences, with 7% to 10% as singletons. The specimen was PBMCs. The sequence was obtained from a human donor in good health (CMV status not recorded). Some clones in this sample may be carry-over from other donors' samples. The J gene is TRBJ2-3, the V gene TRBV28; the D gene is possibly TRBD2 (7 bases). The CDR3 region has the DNA TGTGCCACCGCCCGGGGGGCAGGGGGCACAGATACGCAGTATTTT. This codes for CATARGAGGTDTQYF.